This TCR beta chain comes out of a study of T cells in Graves' hyperthyroidism and ophthalmopathy. Study-level points and caveats: Ophthalmopathy cases were set apart from stable hyperthyroidism by a 13 V-J model. Peripheral blood also featured most of the thyroid clonotypes expanded above 0.001.

Amplified TCR beta CDR3 regions came from RNA transcripts. TCR CDR3 underwent first-round RT-PCR with the HTBI primer set. MiXCR, run by TCRdb on the multiplex PCR reads, gives a single entry per CDR3 protein. The data show under 350,000 distinct CDR3 sequences, with 18% seen just once and approximately 54% held by the top ten. Only one count was recorded for this clonotype. No antigen is known for it. Stable Graves' hyperthyroidism denoted no ophthalmopathy progression over 18 months. Exclusions: uncontrolled infection, other autoimmune disease, pregnancy, lactation. The CDR3 contains 14 residues. Germline values: CDR1 DFQATT, CDR2 SNEGSKA (reference sequence). Between the trimmed V and J ends, which lost 0 bases and 6 bases, there was a span of 11 bases.

Sequences were obtained from blood. This TCR derives from a woman between 45 and 60 years old with Graves' hyperthyroidism. V is TRBV20-1 and J is TRBJ2-2; D call uncertain. The CDR3 DNA reads as TGCAGTGCTAGAGATCCACAAATTTCCGGGGAGCTGTTTTTT. This gives the protein CSARDPQISGELFF.